Listed here are 6 T cell receptor beta chains from one sample, sequenced in a study of blood T cell repertoires in COVID-19. Here immunoSEQ multiplex PCR was the method, and the copy in TCRdb shows in-frame clones only, minus some. There are 150,000 to 200,000 clones in the sample; 89% occur only once, and under 2% lies in the top ten. The sample was peripheral blood. These TCRs come from a young man who had recovered from COVID-19.

The chain carries TRBV2 and TRBJ1-6, with 10 positions matching TRBD1. V trimming: 6 bases; J trimming: 1 base; junction bases outside the gene matches: 3. Germline CDR1 SNHLY, CDR2 FYNNEI. The CDR3 length is 16 residues. The CDR3 is CASSDRGPSYNSPLHF. The CDR3 DNA is TGTGCCAGCAGCGACAGGGGGCCGTCCTATAATTCACCCCTCCACTTT.

This sequence joins TRBV7-2 and TRBJ2-1, with 9 bases fitting TRBD1. Germline V gives CDR1 SGHTA, CDR2 FQGNSA. CDR3 length: 16 amino acids. The junction had 7 bases not matched to a gene; V was cut back by 2 bases and J by 5 bases. The chain's CDR3 is CASSLRGTGIHNEQFF. The DNA of the CDR3 is TGTGCCAGCAGCTTACGCGGGACAGGGATCCACAATGAGCAGTTCTTC.

CDR3 loop: CASSSRGEQFF. CDR3 bases: TGTGCCAGCAGCTCCCGGGGTGAGCAGTTCTTC. This rearrangement joins TRBV7-8 to TRBJ2-1; D may be TRBD2 (5 bases). The V gene lost 4 bases and the J gene lost 9 bases, with 7 bases spanning the gap. From germline, CDR1 is SGHVS and CDR2 FQNEAQ. This CDR3 comprises 11 residues.

Regarding this clone: At one boundary the junction diverges from the germline segment, which might be a read error. V and J are TRBV7-7 and TRBJ2-5; D uncertain. The germline V gene has CDR1 SSHAT and CDR2 FNYEAQ (reference sequence). There are 15 residues in the CDR3. CDR3 region: CASSISPSAQETQYF. The CDR3 DNA reads TGTGCTAGCAGCATATCCCCCAGCGCCCAAGAGACCCAGTACTTC.

This chain links TRBV19 with TRBJ1-6; possible D gene TRBD1, 5 bases. This CDR3 is built from 13 residues. The V end lost 4 bases, the J end lost 6 bases, and 7 bases lay between the germline ends. The V gene's germline CDR1 is LNHDA and CDR2 SQIVND (reference sequence). The CDR3 here is CASSSDSNSPLHF. DNA for the CDR3: TGTGCCAGTAGTAGCGACAGTAATTCACCCCTCCACTTT.

CDR3 residues: CASSLLQGKGPQHF. CDR3 coding DNA: TGTGCCAGCAGTTTGTTACAGGGGAAGGGGCCCCAGCATTTT. J is TRBJ1-5 and V is TRBV6-2 or TRBV6-3; TRBD1 agrees at 7 bases. V lost 4 bases and J lost 9; bases outside the gene matches: 9. The CDR3 is 14 residues long. Germline loops: CDR1 MNHEY, CDR2 SVGEGT.